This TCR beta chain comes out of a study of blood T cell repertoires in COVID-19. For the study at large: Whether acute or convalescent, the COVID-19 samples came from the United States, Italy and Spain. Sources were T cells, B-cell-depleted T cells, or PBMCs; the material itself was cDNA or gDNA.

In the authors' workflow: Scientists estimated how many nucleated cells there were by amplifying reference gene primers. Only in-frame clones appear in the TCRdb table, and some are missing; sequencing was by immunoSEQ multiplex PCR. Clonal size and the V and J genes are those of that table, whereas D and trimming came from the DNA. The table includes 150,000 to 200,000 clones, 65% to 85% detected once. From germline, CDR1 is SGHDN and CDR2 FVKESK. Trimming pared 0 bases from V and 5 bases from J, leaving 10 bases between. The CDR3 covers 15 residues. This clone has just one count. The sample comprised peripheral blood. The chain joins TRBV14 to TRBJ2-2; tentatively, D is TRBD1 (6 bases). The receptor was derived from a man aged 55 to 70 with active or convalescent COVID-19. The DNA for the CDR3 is TGTGCCAGCAGCCAAGAAACAGGGTTAACCGGGGAGCTGTTTTTT. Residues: CASSQETGLTGELFF.